These 17 T cell receptor beta chains were sequenced from one sample in a study of T-cell memory formation after mild COVID-19. TCRdb re-derived calls from the 5' RACE reads in MiXCR, one entry per CDR3 protein. Here the sample spans some 100,000 distinct CDR3 sequences, over 8.5% being singletons. The sample consisted of PBMCs or a T cell subset sorted from them (not recorded which). Receptors were obtained from a man younger than 35 who had mild COVID-19 (a few samples of this study predate the infection). Cell type and time point are not known.

This rearrangement joins TRBV20-1 to TRBJ2-7; TRBD1 is a possible D gene (6 bases). Per the germline V gene, CDR1 is DFQATT and CDR2 is SNEGSKA (reference sequence). The V end was cut by 6 bases, the J end by 2 bases, with 11 bases between. This CDR3 region has 12 residues. The CDR3 sequence is CSAMDRAYEQYF. Written as DNA, the CDR3 is TGCAGTGCAATGGACAGAGCCTACGAGCAGTACTTC.

In this sample, this clonotype turned up a few times. The CDR3 sequence is CASSYSIGTVGTDTQYF. CDR3 nucleotides: TGTGCCAGCAGTTACTCGATTGGCACCGTGGGCACAGATACGCAGTATTTT. The V gene is TRBV6-5, the J gene TRBJ2-3; unclear D gene. The CDR3 totals 17 residues. Germline V gene data show CDR1 as MNHEY and CDR2 as SVGAGI. V lost 0 bases to trimming and J lost 1 base, with 14 bases between them.

The gene calls are TRBV27 and TRBJ1-1; 7 nucleotides align to TRBD1. With V trimmed by 5 bases and J by 4 bases, 7 bases remained unmatched. The germline V gene encodes CDR1 MNHEY and CDR2 SMNVEV (reference sequence). The CDR3 loop spans 14 amino acids. The CDR3 nucleotides read TGTGCCAGCAGTCCCATGAGGGGGCCCACTGAAGCTTTCTTT. It specifies CASSPMRGPTEAFF.

This clonotype was counted many times. This chain uses TRBV7-2 with TRBJ2-3, with TRBD2 matching over 11 bases. The trim removed 6 bases at V and 4 bases at J, leaving 18 bases unmatched. There are 19 residues in the CDR3. Germline V CDR1 and CDR2: SGHTA, FQGNSA. This CDR3 reads CASSPSVSGGVTSSDTQYF. CDR3 bases: TGTGCCAGCAGTCCTTCGGTTAGCGGGGGGGTGACCAGTTCAGATACGCAGTATTTT. Combining the CDR3 with reference TRBV7-2 and TRBJ2-3 gives the whole variable domain GAGVSQSPSNKVTEKGKDVELRCDPISGHTALYWYRQSLGQGLEFLIYFQGNSAPDKSGLPSDRFSAERTGGSVSTLTIQRTQQEDSAVYLCASSPSVSGGVTSSDTQYFGPGTRLTVL.

J is TRBJ2-5 and V is TRBV20-1; no definite D call. This CDR3 comprises 13 residues. Deletions cut 2 bases from V and 0 bases from J, with 7 bases between. Germline V lookup: CDR1 DFQATT, CDR2 SNEGSKA (reference sequence). DNA of the CDR3: TGCAGTGCTAGACCTACTTACCAAGAGACCCAGTACTTC. Translation: CSARPTYQETQYF.

The chain employs TRBV7-9 and TRBJ1-1, with 8 bases matching TRBD1. The germline V gene has CDR1 SEHNR and CDR2 FQNEAQ (reference sequence). The CDR3 runs 14 residues. J was trimmed by 0 bases and V by 8 bases; bases with no gene match: 5. CDR3 residues: CASYPGGLNTEAFF. The CDR3 coding sequence is TGTGCCAGCTACCCAGGGGGCCTGAACACTGAAGCTTTCTTT.

The DNA of the CDR3 is TGCAGCGTGACTACCGGGGAGCTGTTTTTT. Protein: CSVTTGELFF. The gene calls are TRBV29-1 and TRBJ2-2; no reliable D call. Trimming pared 6 bases from V and 5 bases from J, leaving 4 bases between. The CDR3 spans 10 residues. The germline V gene encodes CDR1 SQVTM and CDR2 ANQGSEA.

This clonotype was detected many times. The chain couples TRBV7-6 to TRBJ1-4; TRBD1 is a possible D gene (5 bases). V was clipped by 2 bases and J by 5 bases, with 18 bases between them. This CDR3 is built from 17 residues. Per the germline V gene, CDR1 is SGHVS and CDR2 is FNYEAQ. The DNA of the CDR3 is TGTGCCAGCAGCTTAACGGTCCCCGGGGGTCCCAATGAAAAACTGTTTTTT. Amino acids: CASSLTVPGGPNEKLFF.

V is TRBV12-3 or TRBV12-4 and J is TRBJ1-2; D perhaps matches TRBD1 (6 bases). Trimming left V 6 bases short and J 4 bases short, with 27 bases between. The CDR3 has 18 residues. The CDR3 reads CASSSSPTDEGGLYGYTF. DNA of the CDR3: TGTGCCAGCAGCTCCTCCCCGACGGATGAGGGGGGCCTCTATGGCTACACCTTC.

CDR3 in amino acids: CASSDNGGATDTQYF. CDR3 in DNA: TGTGCCAGCAGTGACAACGGGGGCGCCACAGATACGCAGTATTTT. The chain combines TRBV6-4 with TRBJ2-3, with D possibly called TRBD1 or TRBD2 (6 bases each). V dropped 2 bases and J dropped 2 bases, with 11 bases sitting between them. Germline CDR1 and CDR2: MRHNA and SNTAGT. The CDR3 spans 15 residues.

This clonotype has only a few counts. The V gene is TRBV28, the J gene TRBJ1-3; tentatively, D is TRBD1 (5 bases). V shed 2 bases and J shed 0 bases, with 8 bases lying between them. CDR3 length equals 15 residues. Per the germline V gene, CDR1 is MDHEN and CDR2 is SYDVKM. Here the CDR3 DNA reads TGTGCCAGCAGTTTAGTGGGGGGCTCTGGAAACACCATATATTTT. Amino acid sequence: CASSLVGGSGNTIYF.

The rearrangement uses TRBV9 and TRBJ2-5; 8 nucleotides line up with TRBD1. The CDR3 loop spans 14 amino acids. V trimming: 4 bases; J trimming: 4 bases; junction bases outside the gene matches: 6. Per germline, CDR1 SGDLS and CDR2 YYNGEE. The CDR3 here is CASSLRTGIETQYF. The CDR3 bases are TGTGCCAGCAGCCTTAGGACAGGGATAGAGACCCAGTACTTC.

The chain links TRBV4-1 to TRBJ1-1; a weak D match, TRBD1 (5 bases). CDR1 is MGHRA, CDR2 YSYEKL, per germline. The CDR3 sequence is 14 residues long. The germline V and J ends were trimmed by 4 bases and 4 bases, with 13 bases remaining between them. CDR3 in amino acids: CASSLRVSGTEAFF. The DNA for the CDR3 is TGCGCCAGCAGCCTCAGGGTATCGGGCACTGAAGCTTTCTTT.

CDR3 nucleotides: TGTGCCAGCAGCTTCGTATACTCGGCGGCAGATACGCAGTATTTT. Amino acid sequence: CASSFVYSAADTQYF. The V and J genes are TRBV7-2 and TRBJ2-3; D is unresolved. Trimming cost V 3 bases and J 4 bases, with 14 bases left between them. CDR1 is SGHTA and CDR2 is FQGNSA in the germline V gene. CDR3 length equals 15 residues.

The gene calls are TRBV4-3 and TRBJ2-2; 8 bases align to TRBD1. V shed 1 base and J 2 bases; nucleotides not matched to a gene: 15. The length of the CDR3 is 20 residues. CDR1 is LGHNA, CDR2 YSLEER, per germline. The CDR3 region has the DNA TGCGCCAGCAGCCAAGGATGGGCTGGCAGGGGGCTAGTAAACACCGGGGAGCTGTTTTTT. It encodes CASSQGWAGRGLVNTGELFF.

The sample holds a few counts of this clonotype. J is TRBJ2-2 and V is TRBV6-6, with 8 bases lining up with TRBD2. The length of the CDR3 is 15 residues. The junction had 9 bases not matched to a gene; V was cut back by 5 bases and J by 7 bases. The V gene's germline CDR1 is MNHNY and CDR2 SVGAGI (reference sequence). The CDR3 coding sequence is TGTGCCAGCAGTACATCCGGACTAGCCGGCGGGGAGCTGTTTTTT. Residues: CASSTSGLAGGELFF.

The V call is TRBV6-2 or TRBV6-3, the J call TRBJ2-2; no clear D. Per germline, CDR1 MNHEY and CDR2 SVGEGT. The CDR3 length is 13 residues. Trimming removed 6 bases from V and 7 bases from J, with 12 bases in between. The CDR3 DNA sequence: TGTGCCAGCAGCAGACGCTCGGGCGGGGAGCTGTTTTTT. Protein: CASSRRSGGELFF.